This note documents a single TCR beta chain sequence. The CDR3 runs to 13 residues. V was pared by 4 bases and J by 3 bases, with 9 bases between. The germline gives CDR1 KGHSY, CDR2 FQNENV. The sample comes from a study of blood T cells in healthy people across ages. Using a J-beta primer mix together with a sample-barcoded 5' primer, a second PCR was run for roughly 6 to 11 cycles. TCRdb re-called the 5' RACE reads with MiXCR, one entry per CDR3 protein. The repertoire holds about 1.7 million distinct CDR3 sequences, roughly 28% seen once, with 7.7% in the top ten. The clonotype was recovered from a woman in her 30s in good health. Material: blood. The chain couples TRBV16 to TRBJ1-1; the D gene is possibly TRBD1 (5 bases). The CDR3 DNA reads as TGTGCCAGCAGCCCAGGGCACTACACTGAAGCTTTCTTT. Protein: CASSPGHYTEAFF.